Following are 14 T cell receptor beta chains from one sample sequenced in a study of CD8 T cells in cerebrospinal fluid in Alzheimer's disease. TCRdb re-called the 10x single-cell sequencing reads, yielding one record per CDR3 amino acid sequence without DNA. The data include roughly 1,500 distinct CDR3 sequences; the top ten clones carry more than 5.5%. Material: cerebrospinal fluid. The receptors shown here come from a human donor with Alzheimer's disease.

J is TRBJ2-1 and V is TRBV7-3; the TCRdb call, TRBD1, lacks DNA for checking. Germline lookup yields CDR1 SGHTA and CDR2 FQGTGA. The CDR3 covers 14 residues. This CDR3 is CASSLMGAGNEQFF.

This CDR3 is CASSPGGQGNEQFF. The chain combines TRBV6-4 with TRBJ2-1; TCRdb's D call of TRBD1 is untestable without DNA. Germline assignment: CDR1 MRHNA and CDR2 SNTAGT. The CDR3 covers 14 residues.

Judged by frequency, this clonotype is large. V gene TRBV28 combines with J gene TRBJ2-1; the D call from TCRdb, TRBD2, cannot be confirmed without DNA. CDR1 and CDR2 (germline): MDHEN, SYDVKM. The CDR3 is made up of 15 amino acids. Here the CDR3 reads CASSPTGTRGNEQFF.

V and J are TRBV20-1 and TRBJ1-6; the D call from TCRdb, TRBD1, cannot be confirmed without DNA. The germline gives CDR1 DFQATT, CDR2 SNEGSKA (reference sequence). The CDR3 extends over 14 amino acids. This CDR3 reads CSASTGKGNSPLHF.

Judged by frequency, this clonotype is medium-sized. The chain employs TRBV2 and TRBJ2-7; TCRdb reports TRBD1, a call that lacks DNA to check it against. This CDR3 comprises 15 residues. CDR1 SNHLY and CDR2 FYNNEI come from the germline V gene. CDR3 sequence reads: CASSRTGTPSYEQYF. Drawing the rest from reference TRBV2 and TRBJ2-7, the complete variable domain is EPEVTQTPSHQVTQMGQEVILRCVPISNHLYFYWYRQILGQKVEFLVSFYNNEISEKSEIFDDQFSVERPDGSNFTLKIRSTKLEDSAMYFCASSRTGTPSYEQYFGPGTRLTVT.

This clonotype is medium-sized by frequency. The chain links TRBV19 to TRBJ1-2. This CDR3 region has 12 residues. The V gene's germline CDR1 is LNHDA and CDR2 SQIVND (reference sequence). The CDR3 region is CASSILGRDYTF.

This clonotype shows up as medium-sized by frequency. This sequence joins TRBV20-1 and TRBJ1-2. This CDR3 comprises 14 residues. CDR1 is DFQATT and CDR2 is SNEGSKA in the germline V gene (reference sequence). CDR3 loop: CSALNPDGHYGYTF.

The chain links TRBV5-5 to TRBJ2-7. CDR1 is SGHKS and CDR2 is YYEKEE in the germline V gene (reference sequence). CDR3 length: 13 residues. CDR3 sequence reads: CASSLDSFYEQYF.

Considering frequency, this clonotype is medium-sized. The CDR3 sequence is CASSLTGTGGFYEQFF. V is TRBV27 and J is TRBJ2-1; the TRBD1 assignment by TCRdb is unverifiable without DNA. Germline assignment: CDR1 MNHEY and CDR2 SMNVEV (reference sequence). The CDR3 length is 16 residues.

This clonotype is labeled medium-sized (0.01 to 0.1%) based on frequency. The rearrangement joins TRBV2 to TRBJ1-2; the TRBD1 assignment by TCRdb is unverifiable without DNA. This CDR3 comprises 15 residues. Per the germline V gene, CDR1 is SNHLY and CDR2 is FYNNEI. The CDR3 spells CASSEATTGRSGYTF.

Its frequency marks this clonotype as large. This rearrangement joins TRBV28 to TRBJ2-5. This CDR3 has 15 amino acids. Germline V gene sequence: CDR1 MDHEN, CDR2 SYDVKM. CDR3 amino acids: CASSPRLMYQETQYF.

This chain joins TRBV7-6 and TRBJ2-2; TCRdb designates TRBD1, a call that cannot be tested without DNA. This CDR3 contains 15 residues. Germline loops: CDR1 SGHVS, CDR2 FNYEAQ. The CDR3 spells CASSVRTANTGELFF.

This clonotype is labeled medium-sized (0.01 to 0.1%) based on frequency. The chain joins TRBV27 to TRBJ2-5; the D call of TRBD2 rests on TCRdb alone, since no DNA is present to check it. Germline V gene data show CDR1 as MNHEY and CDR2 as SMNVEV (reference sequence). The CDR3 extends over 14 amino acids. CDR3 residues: CASRKTSGQETQYF.

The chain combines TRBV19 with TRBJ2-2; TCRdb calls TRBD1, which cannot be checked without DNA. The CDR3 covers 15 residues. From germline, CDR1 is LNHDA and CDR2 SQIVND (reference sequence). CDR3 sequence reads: CASSIRGRDTGELFF.